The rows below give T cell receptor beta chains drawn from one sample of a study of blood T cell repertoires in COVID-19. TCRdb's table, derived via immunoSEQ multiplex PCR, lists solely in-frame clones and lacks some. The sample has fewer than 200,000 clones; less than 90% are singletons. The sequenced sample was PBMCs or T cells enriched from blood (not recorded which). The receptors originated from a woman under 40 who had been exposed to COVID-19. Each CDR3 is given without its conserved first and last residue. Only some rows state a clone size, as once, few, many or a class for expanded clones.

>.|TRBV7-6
ASSLFGKPYEQY
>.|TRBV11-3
ASSSDSDEQY
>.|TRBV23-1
ASTDSGENEQF
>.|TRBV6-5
ASSSSPGLAKETQY
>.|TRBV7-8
ASSLRSGGGLSSYEQY
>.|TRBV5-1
ASTFPETDPIYEQY
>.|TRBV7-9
ASSFGQHSGNTIY
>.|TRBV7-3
ASSTEPYTGELF
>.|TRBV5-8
ASMTSGRRGETQY
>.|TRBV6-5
ASSYAGRDTEAF
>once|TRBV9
ASSVSGTGAIT
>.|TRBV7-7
ASSPIQETQY
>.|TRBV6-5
ASSSTGDTGELF
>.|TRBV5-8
ASSLRGINQPQH
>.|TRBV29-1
SVEVRTSSHNEQF
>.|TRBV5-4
ASSPGLAGGRSYEQY
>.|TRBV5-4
ASSSPGQRNYGYT
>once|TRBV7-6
ASSSSGQFSYEQY
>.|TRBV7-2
ASSAQVPMSFGYT
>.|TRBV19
ASSSFSGNTIY
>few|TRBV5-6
ASSLVTGKNTGELF
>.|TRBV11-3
ASNHLGDRGLLDPGGYT
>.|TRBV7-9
ASSLGTSGVADTQY
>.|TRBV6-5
ASRDSQMYQPQH
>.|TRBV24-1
ATSPKGRGTDTQY
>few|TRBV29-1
SVGKGDHQPQH
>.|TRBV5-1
ASSLGTETYEQY
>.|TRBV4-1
ASSQVPRGGLGYT
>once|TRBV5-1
ASSGGTSRVNEQF
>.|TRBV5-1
ASSLGGQGNLMYNEQF
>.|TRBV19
ASSIEGQGNNEQF
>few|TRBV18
ASSPAGYSGNTIY
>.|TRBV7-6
ASSKDSRGTEAF